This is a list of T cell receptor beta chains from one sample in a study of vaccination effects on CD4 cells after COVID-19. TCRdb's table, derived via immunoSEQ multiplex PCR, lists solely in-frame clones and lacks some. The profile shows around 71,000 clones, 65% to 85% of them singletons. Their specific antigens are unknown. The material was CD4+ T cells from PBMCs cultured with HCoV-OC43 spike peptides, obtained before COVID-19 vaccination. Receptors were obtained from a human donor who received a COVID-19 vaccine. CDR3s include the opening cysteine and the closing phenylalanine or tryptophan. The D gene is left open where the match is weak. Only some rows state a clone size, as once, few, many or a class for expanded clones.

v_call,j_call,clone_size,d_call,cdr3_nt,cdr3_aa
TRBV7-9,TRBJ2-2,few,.,TGTGCCAGCAGCTTATTGACCCGCGGGGAGCTGTTTTTT,CASSLLTRGELFF
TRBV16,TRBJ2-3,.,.,TGTGCCAGCAGCCCCGCGATCTATACGCAGTATTTT,CASSPAIYTQYF
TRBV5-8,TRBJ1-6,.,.,TGTGCCAGCGCGGGGGGACACCTCTATAATTCACCCCTCCACTTT,CASAGGHLYNSPLHF
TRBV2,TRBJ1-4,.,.,TGTGCCAGCACCGGGCGGAGGAATGAAAAACTGTTTTTT,CASTGRRNEKLFF
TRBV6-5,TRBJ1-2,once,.,TGTGCCAGCAGTTGGAATGGGGGAAACTATGGCTACACCTTC,CASSWNGGNYGYTF
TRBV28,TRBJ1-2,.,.,TGTGCCAGCAGTGGGACCATTTTAGAGCCTAACTATGGCTACACCTTC,CASSGTILEPNYGYTF
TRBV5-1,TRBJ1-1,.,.,TGCGCCAGCAGCTCTGCAGGGATAGGTGACACTGAAGCTTTCTTT,CASSSAGIGDTEAFF
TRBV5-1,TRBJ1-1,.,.,TGCGCCAGCAGCTTGGGTGCCAGGGACACTGAAGCTTTCTTT,CASSLGARDTEAFF
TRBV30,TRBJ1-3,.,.,TGTGCCTGGAGTGTATCCTCCCCAAGCTCTGGAAACACCATATATTTT,CAWSVSSPSSGNTIYF
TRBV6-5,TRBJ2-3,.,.,TGTGCCAGCAGCTCCGGGCTTGGAGATACGCAGTATTTT,CASSSGLGDTQYF
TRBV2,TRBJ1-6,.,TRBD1,TGTGCCAGCAGTGTCACAGGGGTTAATAATTCACCCCTCCACTTT,CASSVTGVNNSPLHF
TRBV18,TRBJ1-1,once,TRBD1,TGTGCCAGCTCCCGGATGGACAGGGGTAACACTGAAGCTTTCTTT,CASSRMDRGNTEAFF
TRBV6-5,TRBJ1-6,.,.,TGTGCCAGCAGTTACTCGGGCAGGGACAATTCACCCCTCCACTTT,CASSYSGRDNSPLHF
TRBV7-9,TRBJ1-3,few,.,TGTGCCAGCAGCTTAGCGCAGCCGGGCTCTGGAAACACCATATATTTT,CASSLAQPGSGNTIYF
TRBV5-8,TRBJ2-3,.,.,TGTGCCAGCCCAAGTCTCGGGGTGAAACGCACAGATACGCAGTATTTT,CASPSLGVKRTDTQYF
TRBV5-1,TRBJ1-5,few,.,TGCGCCAGCAGCTTGTATGGGGTGGAGGGTCAGCCCCAGCATTTT,CASSLYGVEGQPQHF
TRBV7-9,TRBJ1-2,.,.,TGTGCCAGCAGCTTAGGACAGACTTATGGCTACACCTTC,CASSLGQTYGYTF
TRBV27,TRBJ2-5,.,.,TGTGCCAGCAGAGCACAAACCGAGGGAGAGACCCAGTACTTC,CASRAQTEGETQYF
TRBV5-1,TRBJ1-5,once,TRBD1,TGCGCCAGCAGCTTGGGGACAGGGGGTAATCAGCCCCAGCATTTT,CASSLGTGGNQPQHF
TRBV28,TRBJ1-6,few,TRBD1,TGTGCCAGCAGTTTACCCCCGGGACAGTATATTTCACCCCTCCACTTT,CASSLPPGQYISPLHF
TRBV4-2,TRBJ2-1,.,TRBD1,TGTGCCAGCAGCACGGGACAGGGGATTTATGAGCAGTTCTTC,CASSTGQGIYEQFF
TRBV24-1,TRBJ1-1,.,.,TGTGCCACCAGTGATGGATCGAACACTGAAGCTTTCTTT,CATSDGSNTEAFF
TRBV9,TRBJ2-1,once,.,TGTGCCAGCAGCGTATTCGGGGGACACAATGAGCAGTTCTTC,CASSVFGGHNEQFF
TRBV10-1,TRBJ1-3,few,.,TGCGCCAGCAGTGATTCAGGGGCTGGAAACACCATATATTTT,CASSDSGAGNTIYF
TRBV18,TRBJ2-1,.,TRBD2,TGTGCCAGCTCACCTCCGGGGGGAGCCTACAATGAGCAGTTCTTC,CASSPPGGAYNEQFF
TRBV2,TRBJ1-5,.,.,TGTGCCAGCAGTCCCGACAGGCGCAATCAGCCCCAGCATTTT,CASSPDRRNQPQHF
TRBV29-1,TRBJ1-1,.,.,TGCAGCGTTGAAGATCCCAGAAGAGCTTTCTTT,CSVEDPRRAFF
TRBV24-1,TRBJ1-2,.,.,TGTGCCACCAGTGATCCTCGGGGGGATGGCTACACCTTC,CATSDPRGDGYTF
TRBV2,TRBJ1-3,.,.,TGTGCCAGCAGTGGGGCGCAGGGCCCGGGAAACACCATATATTTT,CASSGAQGPGNTIYF
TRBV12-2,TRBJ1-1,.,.,TGTGCAAGTCGCTTAACCCGTTGTGGGGCTTTCTTT,CASRLTRCGAFF
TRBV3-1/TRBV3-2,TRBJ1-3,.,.,TGTGCCAGCACCGTAACAGGGATACTCTCTGGAAACACCATATATTTT,CASTVTGILSGNTIYF